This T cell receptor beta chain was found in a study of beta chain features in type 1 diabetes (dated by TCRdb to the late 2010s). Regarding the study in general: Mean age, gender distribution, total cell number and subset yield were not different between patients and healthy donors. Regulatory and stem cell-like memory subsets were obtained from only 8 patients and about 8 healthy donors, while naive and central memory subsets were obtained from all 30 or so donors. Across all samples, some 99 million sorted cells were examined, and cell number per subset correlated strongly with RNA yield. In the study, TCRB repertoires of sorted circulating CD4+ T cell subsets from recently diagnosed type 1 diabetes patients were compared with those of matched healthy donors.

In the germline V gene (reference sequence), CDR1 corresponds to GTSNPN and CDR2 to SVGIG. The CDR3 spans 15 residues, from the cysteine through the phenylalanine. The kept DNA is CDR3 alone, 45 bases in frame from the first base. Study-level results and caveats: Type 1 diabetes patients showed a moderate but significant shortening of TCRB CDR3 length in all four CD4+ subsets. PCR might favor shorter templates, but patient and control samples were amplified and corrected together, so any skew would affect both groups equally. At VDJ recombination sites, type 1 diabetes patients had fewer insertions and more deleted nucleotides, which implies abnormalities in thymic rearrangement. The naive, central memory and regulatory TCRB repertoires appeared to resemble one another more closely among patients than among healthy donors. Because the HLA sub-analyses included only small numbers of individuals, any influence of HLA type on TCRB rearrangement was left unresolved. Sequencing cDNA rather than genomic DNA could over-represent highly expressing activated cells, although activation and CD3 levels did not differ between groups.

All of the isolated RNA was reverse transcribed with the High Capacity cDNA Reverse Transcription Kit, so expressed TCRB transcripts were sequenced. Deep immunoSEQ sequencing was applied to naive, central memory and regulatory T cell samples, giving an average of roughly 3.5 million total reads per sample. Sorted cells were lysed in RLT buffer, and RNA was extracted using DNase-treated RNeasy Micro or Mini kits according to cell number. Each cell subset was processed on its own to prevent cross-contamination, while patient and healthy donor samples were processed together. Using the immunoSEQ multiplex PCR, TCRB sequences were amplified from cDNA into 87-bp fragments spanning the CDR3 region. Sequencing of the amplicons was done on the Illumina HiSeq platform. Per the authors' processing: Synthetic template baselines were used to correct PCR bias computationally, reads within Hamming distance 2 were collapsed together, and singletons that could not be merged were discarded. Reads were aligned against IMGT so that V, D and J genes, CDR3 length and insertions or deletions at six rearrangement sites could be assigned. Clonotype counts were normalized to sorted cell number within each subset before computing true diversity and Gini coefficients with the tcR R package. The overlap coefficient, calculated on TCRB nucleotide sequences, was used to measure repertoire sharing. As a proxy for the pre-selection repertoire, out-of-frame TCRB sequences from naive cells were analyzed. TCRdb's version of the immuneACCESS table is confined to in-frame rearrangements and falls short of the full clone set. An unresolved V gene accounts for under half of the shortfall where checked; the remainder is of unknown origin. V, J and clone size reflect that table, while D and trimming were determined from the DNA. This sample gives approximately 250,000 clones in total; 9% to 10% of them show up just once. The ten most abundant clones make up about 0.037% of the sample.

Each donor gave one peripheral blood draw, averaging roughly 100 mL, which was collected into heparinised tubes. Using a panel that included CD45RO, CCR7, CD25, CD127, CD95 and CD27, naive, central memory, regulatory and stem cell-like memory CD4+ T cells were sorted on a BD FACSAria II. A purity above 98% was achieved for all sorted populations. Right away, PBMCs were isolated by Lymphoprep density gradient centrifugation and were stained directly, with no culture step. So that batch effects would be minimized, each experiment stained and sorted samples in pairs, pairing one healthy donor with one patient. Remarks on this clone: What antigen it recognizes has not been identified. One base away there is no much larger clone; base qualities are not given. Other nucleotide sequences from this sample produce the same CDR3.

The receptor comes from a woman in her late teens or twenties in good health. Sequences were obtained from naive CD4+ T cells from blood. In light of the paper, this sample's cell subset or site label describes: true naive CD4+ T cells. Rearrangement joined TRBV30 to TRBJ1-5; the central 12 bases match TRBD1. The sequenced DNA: TGTGCTTGGGACAGGGGGCTGGAAGGCAATCAGCCCCAGCATTTT. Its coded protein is CAWDRGLEGNQPQHF.